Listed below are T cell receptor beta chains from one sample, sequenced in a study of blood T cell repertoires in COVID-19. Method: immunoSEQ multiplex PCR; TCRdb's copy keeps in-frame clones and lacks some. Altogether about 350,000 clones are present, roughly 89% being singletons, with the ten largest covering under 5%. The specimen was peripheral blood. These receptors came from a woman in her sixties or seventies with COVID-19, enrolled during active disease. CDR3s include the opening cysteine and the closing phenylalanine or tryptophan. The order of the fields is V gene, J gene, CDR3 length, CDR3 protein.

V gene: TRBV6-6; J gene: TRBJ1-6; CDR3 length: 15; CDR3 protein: CASSRMTGEVSPLHF
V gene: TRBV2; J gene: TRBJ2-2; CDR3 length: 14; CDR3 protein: CASRVTGASGELFF
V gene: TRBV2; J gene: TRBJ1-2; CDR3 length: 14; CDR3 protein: CASRGGQGVYGYTF
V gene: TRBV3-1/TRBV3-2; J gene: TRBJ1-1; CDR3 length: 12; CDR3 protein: CASSQTGAEAFF
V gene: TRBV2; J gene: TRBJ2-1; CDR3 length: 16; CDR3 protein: CASRTSGGPSYNEQFF
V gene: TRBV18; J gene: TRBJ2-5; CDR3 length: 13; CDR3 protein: CASSPSGVETQYF
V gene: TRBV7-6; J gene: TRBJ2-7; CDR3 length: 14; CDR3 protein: CASSPMQGDYEQYF
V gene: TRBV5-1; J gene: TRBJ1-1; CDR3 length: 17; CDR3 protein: CASSLIRDRGGNTEAFF
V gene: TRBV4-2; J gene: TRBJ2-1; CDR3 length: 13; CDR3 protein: CASSQEQGNEQFF
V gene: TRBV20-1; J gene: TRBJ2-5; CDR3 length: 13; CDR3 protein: CSASNAGGKTQYF
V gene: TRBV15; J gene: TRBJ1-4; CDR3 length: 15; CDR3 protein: CATSRREDRVEKLFF
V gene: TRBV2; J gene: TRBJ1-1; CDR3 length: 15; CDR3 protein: CASSEATFGDTEAFF
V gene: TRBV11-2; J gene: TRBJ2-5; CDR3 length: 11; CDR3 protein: CASSSRETQYF
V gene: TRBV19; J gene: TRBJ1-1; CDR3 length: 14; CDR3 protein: CASSLQDRVTEAFF
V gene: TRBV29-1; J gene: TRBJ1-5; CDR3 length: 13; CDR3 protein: CSVVSGSNQPQHF
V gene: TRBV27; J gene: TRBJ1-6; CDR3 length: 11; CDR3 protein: CASRGNSPLHF
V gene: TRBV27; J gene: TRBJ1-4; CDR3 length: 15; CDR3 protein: CASTTTGGRVEKLFF
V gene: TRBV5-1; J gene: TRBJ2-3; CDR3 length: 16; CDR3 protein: CASSDSSGGFKDTQYF
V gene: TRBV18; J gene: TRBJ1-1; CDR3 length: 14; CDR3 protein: CASSPGQPNTEAFF
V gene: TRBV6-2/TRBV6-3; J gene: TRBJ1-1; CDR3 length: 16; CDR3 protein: CASSSRGARANTEAFF
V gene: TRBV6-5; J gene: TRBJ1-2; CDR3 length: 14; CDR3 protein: CASSYNRGAYGYTF
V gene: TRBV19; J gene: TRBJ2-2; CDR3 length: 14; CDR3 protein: CATWTRSNTGELFF
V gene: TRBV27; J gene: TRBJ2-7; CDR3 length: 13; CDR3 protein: CASSRSGTREQYF
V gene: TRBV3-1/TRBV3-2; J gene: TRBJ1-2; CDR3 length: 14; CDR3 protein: CASSTRQTPYGYTF
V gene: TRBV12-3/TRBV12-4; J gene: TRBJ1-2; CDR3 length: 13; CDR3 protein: CASRRDRFYGYTF
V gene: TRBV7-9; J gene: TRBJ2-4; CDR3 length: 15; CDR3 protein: CASSSIRGVGNIQYF
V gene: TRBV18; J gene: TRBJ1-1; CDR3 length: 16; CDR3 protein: CASSSQAGTPDPEAFF
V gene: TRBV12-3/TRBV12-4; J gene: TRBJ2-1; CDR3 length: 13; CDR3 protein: CASNTDSWNEQFF
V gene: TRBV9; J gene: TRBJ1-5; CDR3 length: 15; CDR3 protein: CASSVGGGLNQPQHF
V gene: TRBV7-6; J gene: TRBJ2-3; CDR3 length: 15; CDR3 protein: CASSTLAGDTPAQYF
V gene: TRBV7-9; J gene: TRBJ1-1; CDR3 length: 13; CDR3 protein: CASSLRRDTEAFF
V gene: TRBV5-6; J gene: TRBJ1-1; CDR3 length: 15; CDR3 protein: CASSKEAAGNTEAFF
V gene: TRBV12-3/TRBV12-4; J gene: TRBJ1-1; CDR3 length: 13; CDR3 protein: CASRDRMNTEAFF
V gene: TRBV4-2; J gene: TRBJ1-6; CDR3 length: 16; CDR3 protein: CASSQGLRSYNSPLHF
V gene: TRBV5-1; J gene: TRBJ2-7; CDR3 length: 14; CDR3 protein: CASSGGQGANEQYF
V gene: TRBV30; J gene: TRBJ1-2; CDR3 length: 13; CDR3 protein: CAHLGTASYGYTF
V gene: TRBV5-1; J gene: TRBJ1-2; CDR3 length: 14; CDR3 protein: CASSLPEGAYGYTF
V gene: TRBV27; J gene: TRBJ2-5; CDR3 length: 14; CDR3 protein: CASSSGLLGETQYF
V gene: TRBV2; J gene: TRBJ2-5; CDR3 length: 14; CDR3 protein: CASSGYRSLETQYF
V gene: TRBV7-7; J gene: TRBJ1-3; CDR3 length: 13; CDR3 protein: CASSSGQGDTIYF
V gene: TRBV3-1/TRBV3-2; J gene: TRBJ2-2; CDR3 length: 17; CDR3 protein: CASNQAAGGYPTGELFF
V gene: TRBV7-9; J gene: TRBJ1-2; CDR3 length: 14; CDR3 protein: CASSLVPGLGGYTF
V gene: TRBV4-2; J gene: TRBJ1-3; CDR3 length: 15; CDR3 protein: CASSHSGTGANTIYF
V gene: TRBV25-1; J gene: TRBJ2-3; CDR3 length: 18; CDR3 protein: CASSEWKGASVPTDTQYF
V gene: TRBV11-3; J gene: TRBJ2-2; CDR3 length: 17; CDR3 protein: CASSARAGQGYTGELFF
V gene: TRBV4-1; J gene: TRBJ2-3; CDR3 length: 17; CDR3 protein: CASSQVEQGAGTDTQYF
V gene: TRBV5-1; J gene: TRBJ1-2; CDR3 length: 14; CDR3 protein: CASSLSGNNYGYTF
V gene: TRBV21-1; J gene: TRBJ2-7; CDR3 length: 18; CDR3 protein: CASTTRGGRQPSSYEQYF